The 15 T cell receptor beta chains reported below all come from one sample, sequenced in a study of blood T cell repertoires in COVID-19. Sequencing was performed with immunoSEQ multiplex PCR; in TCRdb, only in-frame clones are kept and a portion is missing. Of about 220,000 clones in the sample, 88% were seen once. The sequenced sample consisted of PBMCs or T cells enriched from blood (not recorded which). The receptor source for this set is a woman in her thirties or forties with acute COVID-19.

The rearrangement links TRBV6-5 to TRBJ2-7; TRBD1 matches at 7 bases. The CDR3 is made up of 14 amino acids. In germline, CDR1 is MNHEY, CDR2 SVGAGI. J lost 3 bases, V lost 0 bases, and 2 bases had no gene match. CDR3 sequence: CASSYSRQGYEQYF. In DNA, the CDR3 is TGTGCCAGCAGTTACTCTAGACAGGGCTACGAGCAGTACTTC.

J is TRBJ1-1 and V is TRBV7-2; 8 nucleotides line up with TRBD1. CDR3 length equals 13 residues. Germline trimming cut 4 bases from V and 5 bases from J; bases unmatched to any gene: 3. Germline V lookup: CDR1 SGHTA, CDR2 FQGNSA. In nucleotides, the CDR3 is TGTGCCAGCAGCTCCAGGGGGCGGACTGAAGCTTTCTTT. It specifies CASSSRGRTEAFF.

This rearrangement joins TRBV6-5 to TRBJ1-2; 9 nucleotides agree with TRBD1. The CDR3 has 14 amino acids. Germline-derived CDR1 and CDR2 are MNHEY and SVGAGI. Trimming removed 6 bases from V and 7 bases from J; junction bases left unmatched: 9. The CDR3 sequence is CASRGTGTISGYTF. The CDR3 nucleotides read TGTGCCAGCAGAGGGACAGGGACAATCAGTGGCTACACCTTC.

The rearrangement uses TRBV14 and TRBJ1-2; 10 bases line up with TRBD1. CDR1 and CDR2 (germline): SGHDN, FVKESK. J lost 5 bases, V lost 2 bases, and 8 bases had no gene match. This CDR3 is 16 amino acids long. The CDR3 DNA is TGTGCCAGCAGCCAATTCGGGACAGGGGTTCGATATGGCTACACCTTC. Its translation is CASSQFGTGVRYGYTF.

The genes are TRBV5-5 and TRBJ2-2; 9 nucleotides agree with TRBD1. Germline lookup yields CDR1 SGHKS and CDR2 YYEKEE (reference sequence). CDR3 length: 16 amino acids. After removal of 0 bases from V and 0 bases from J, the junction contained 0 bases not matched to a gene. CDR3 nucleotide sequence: TGTGCCAGCAGCTTGGGACAGGGGGCGAACACCGGGGAGCTGTTTTTT. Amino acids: CASSLGQGANTGELFF.

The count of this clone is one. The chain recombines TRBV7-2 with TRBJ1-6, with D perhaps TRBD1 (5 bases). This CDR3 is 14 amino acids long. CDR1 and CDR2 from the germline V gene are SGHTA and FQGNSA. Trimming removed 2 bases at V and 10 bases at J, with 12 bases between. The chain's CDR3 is CASSLRGFESPLHF. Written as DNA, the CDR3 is TGTGCCAGCAGCTTACGGGGGTTTGAATCACCCCTCCACTTT.

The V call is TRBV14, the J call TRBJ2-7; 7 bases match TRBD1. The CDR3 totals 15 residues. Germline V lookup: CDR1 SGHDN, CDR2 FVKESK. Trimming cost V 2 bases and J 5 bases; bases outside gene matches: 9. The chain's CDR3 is CASSQRIGGLNEQYV. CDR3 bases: TGTGCCAGCAGCCAACGAATAGGGGGCCTCAACGAGCAGTACGTC.

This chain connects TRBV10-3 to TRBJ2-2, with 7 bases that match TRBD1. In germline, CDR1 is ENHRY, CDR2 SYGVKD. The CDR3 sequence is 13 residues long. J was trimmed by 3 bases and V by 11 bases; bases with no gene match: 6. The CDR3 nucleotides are TGTGCCTCAGGACAGGCCTACACCGGGGAGCTGTTTTTT. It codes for CASGQAYTGELFF.

DNA for the CDR3: TGTGCCAGCAGCCCGCGGCAGGGGCGAATAGGCTATGGCTACACCTTC. Translating it yields CASSPRQGRIGYGYTF. The chain uses TRBV5-8 and TRBJ1-2; weak D call: TRBD1 (6 bases). Trimming shortened V by 4 bases and J by 4 bases, and 20 bases separated the two germline ends. CDR3 length: 16 amino acids. The germline V gene encodes CDR1 SGHTS and CDR2 YDEGEE.

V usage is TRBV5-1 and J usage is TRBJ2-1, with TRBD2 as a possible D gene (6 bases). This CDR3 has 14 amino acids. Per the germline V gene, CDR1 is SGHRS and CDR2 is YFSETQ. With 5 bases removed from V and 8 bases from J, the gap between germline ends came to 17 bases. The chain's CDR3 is CASSVGGTLYEQFF. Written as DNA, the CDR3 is TGCGCCAGCAGTGTGGGCGGGACTCTCTATGAGCAGTTCTTC. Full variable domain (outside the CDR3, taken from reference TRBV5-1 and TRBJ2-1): KAGVTQTPRYLIKTRGQQVTLSCSPISGHRSVSWYQQTPGQGLQFLFEYFSETQRNKGNFPGRFSGRQFSNSRSEMNVSTLELGDSALYLCASSVGGTLYEQFFGPGTRLTVL.

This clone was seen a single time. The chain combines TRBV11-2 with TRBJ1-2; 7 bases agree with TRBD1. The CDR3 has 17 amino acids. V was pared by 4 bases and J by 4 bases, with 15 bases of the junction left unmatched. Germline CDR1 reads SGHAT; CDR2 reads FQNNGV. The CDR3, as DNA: TGTGCCAGCAGCTCATCAACTACCACAGGGGCGTTCTATGGCTACACCTTC. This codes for CASSSSTTTGAFYGYTF.

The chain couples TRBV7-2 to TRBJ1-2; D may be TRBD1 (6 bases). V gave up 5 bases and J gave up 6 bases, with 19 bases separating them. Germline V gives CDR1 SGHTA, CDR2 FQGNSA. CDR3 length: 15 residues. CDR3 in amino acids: CASSPGQRFYNGYTF. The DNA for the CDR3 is TGTGCCAGCAGCCCCGGACAGAGGTTTTACAATGGCTACACCTTC.

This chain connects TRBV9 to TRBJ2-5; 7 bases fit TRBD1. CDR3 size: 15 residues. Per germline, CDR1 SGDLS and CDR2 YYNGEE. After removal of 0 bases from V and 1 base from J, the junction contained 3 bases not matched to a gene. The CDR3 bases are TGTGCCAGCAGCGTAGAGGGGGCGCCCCAAGAGACCCAGTACTTC. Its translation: CASSVEGAPQETQYF.

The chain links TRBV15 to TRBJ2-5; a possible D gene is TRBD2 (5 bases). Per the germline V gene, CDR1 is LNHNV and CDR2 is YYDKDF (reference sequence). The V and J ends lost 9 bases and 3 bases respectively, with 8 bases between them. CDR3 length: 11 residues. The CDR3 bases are TGTGCCACAGGACTGGAAGAGACCCAGTACTTC. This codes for CATGLEETQYF.

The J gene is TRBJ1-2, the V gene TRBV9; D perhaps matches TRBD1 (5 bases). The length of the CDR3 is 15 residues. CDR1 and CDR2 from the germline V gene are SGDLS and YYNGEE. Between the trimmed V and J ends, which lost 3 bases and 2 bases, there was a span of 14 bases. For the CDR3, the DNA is TGTGCCAGCAGCGAGTCCCCTGGGGGGAACTATGGCTACACCTTC. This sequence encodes CASSESPGGNYGYTF.